These 14 T cell receptor beta chains share one sample of origin, sequenced in a study of vaccination effects on CD4 cells after COVID-19. The assay was immunoSEQ multiplex PCR, and TCRdb's table has in-frame clones only and misses some. The sample includes over 55,000 clones, roughly four fifths seen only once; the top ten take about 2.5%. Their cognate antigens are unknown. ViraFEST used viral peptide pools to expand antigen-specific CD4+ T cells before sequencing. Isolating CD4+ T cells followed ten to eleven days of culture. The sequenced sample was CD4+ T cells from PBMCs cultured with HCoV-229E spike peptides, obtained before COVID-19 vaccination. The receptor set was obtained from a human donor who received a COVID-19 vaccine.

The V and J genes are TRBV28 and TRBJ1-5, with 7 positions matching TRBD1. The V gene's germline CDR1 is MDHEN and CDR2 SYDVKM. V shed 6 bases, J shed 0 bases, and the junction held 14 bases outside the gene matches. This CDR3 contains 18 residues. CDR3 coding DNA: TGTGCCAGCAGAGAGACAGGGATCTCTGTCAATAGCAATCAGCCCCAGCATTTT. This encodes CASRETGISVNSNQPQHF.

The genes are TRBV6-1 and TRBJ2-7; no clear D gene. Germline assignment: CDR1 MNHNS and CDR2 SASEGT. The CDR3 is made up of 14 amino acids. Between the trimmed V and J ends, which lost 2 bases and 6 bases, there was a span of 14 bases. CDR3 in amino acids: CASSEIRQVGEQYV. In DNA form, the CDR3 reads TGTGCCAGCAGTGAAATAAGGCAGGTCGGCGAGCAGTACGTC.

The chain joins TRBV27 to TRBJ2-7; maybe TRBD1 (6 bases). Germline V gene lookup returns CDR1 MNHEY and CDR2 SMNVEV (reference sequence). The CDR3 has 14 amino acids. V lost 5 bases and J lost 2, with 13 bases in between. CDR3 DNA: TGTGCCAGCAGTCCGGGGACAAGACCCTACGAGCAGTACGTC. This translates into CASSPGTRPYEQYV.

Written as DNA, the CDR3 is TGTGCCAGCAGTTTAGGGGTAGGGGGTTCACCCCTCCACTTT. Translation: CASSLGVGGSPLHF. The J gene is TRBJ1-6, the V gene TRBV28; tentative D call: TRBD1 (6 bases). Germline loops: CDR1 MDHEN, CDR2 SYDVKM. Trimming left V 2 bases short and J 9 bases short, with 11 bases between. The length of the CDR3 is 14 residues.

This clone was seen only once. The V call is TRBV6-2 or TRBV6-3, the J call TRBJ1-1; D is possibly TRBD1 (5 bases). The germline V gene encodes CDR1 MNHEY and CDR2 SVGEGT. V gave up 2 bases and J gave up 1 base, with 8 bases separating them. The CDR3 runs to 14 residues. DNA of the CDR3: TGTGCCAGCAGTTACGCGGGGCAGAACACTGAAGCTTTCTTT. Translating gives CASSYAGQNTEAFF.

This clone was seen only a few times. The rearrangement links TRBV7-2 to TRBJ2-7, with 7 bases fitting TRBD1. Trimming cost V 5 bases and J 4 bases; bases outside gene matches: 8. The CDR3 loop spans 14 amino acids. Germline CDR1 reads SGHTA; CDR2 reads FQGNSA. In DNA, the CDR3 is TGTGCCAGCAGCCAAGGGACAGCTAGATACGAGCAGTACGTC. Translation gives CASSQGTARYEQYV.

The chain uses TRBV6-5 and TRBJ2-6; possibly TRBD2 for D (5 bases). The length of the CDR3 is 15 residues. Looked up from germline, CDR1 is MNHEY and CDR2 is SVGAGI. V was trimmed by 2 bases and J by 1 base, leaving 6 bases between them. This chain's CDR3 is CASSYGESGANVLTF. The CDR3 DNA sequence: TGTGCCAGCAGTTACGGGGAGTCTGGGGCCAACGTCCTGACTTTC.

The chain employs TRBV7-2 and TRBJ2-2; 10 bases fit TRBD2. CDR3 size: 16 residues. V trimming: 1 base; J trimming: 4 bases; junction bases outside the gene matches: 3. Germline V gene data show CDR1 as SGHTA and CDR2 as FQGNSA. CDR3 sequence reads: CASSLVSGGITGELFF. Written as DNA, the CDR3 is TGTGCCAGCAGCTTAGTTAGCGGGGGGATCACCGGGGAGCTGTTTTTT.

V gene TRBV10-1 combines with J gene TRBJ2-7, with D perhaps TRBD1 (7 bases). Trimming removed 6 bases at V and 3 bases at J, with 18 bases between. Germline V gene sequence: CDR1 WNHNN, CDR2 SYGVQD (reference sequence). The CDR3 consists of 15 residues. The CDR3 sequence is CASRRWGDSFYEQYV. The CDR3 DNA sequence: TGCGCCAGCAGGAGGTGGGGGGACAGTTTCTACGAGCAGTACGTC.

V usage is TRBV7-2 and J usage is TRBJ1-2; D is perhaps TRBD1 (5 bases). Germline-derived CDR1 and CDR2 are SGHTA and FQGNSA. V was clipped by 0 bases and J by 5 bases, with 16 bases between them. The CDR3 totals 16 residues. CDR3 DNA sequence: TGTGCCAGCAGCTTAGCGTTCAGGGCCCTCCTTTATGGCTACACCTTC. It encodes CASSLAFRALLYGYTF.

The chain recombines TRBV19 with TRBJ1-2; D call uncertain. Germline CDR1 LNHDA, CDR2 SQIVND (reference sequence). There are 14 residues in the CDR3. V was clipped by 3 bases and J by 4 bases, with 12 bases between them. CDR3 nucleotides: TGTGCCAGTAGTATCGCCTCGGCAGGCTATGGCTACACCTTC. As protein: CASSIASAGYGYTF.

The rearrangement joins TRBV30 to TRBJ1-4, with 9 bases lining up with TRBD1. The CDR3 totals 12 residues. The germline gives CDR1 GTSNPN, CDR2 SVGIG (reference sequence). The V segment lost 5 bases and the J segment 6 bases; nucleotides outside the gene matches: 1. The CDR3 DNA reads as TGTGCCTGGGGGACAGGGCATGAAAAACTGTTTTTT. Translated: CAWGTGHEKLFF.

The V gene is TRBV5-6, the J gene TRBJ2-5; D gene uncertain. CDR3 length: 15 amino acids. Germline V CDR1 and CDR2: SGHDT, YYEEEE. The ends were cut back, 3 bases at V and 1 base at J, with 13 bases in the middle. The CDR3 region is CASSSPNRAQETQYF. The CDR3 DNA reads TGTGCCAGCAGCTCTCCCAACCGGGCCCAAGAGACCCAGTACTTC.

This clone has only one observation. The chain has TRBV7-7 and TRBJ2-5; D not certain. The CDR3 contains 13 residues. V lost 3 bases and J 5 bases, leaving 10 bases between the germline ends. The germline V gene encodes CDR1 SSHAT and CDR2 FNYEAQ (reference sequence). As DNA, the CDR3 is TGTGCCAGCAGCTTGGCAGGCCCGGAGACCCAGTACTTC. Residues: CASSLAGPETQYF.